This TCR beta chain was documented in a study of cytomegalovirus exposure and HLA in healthy donors. Concerning this clone itself: Antigen: not known.

Study outcomes and limitations: Some TCR beta chains (about 180 of them) were listed as cytomegalovirus-associated. TCR sequences were mostly rare, though some public TCRs occurred in many donors.

TCRdb's copy holds only in-frame clones and misses some; the assay was immunoSEQ multiplex PCR. The sample holds 190,000 or so clones, about 80% seen once. The CDR3 is 14 residues long. Germline CDR1 is SGHRS and CDR2 is YFSETQ. Deletions cut 0 bases from V and 3 bases from J, with 10 bases between. The sample taken for sequencing was PBMCs. The J gene is TRBJ2-7, the V gene TRBV5-1, with D tentatively TRBD1 (6 bases). The receptor's source is a woman aged 18-29 years in good health and CMV-seropositive. The CDR3 DNA reads as TGCGCCAGCAGCTTGGGGGCAGGGGACTACGAGCAGTACTTC. Amino acid sequence: CASSLGAGDYEQYF.